Listed below are T cell receptor beta chains from one sample, sequenced in a study of blood T cell repertoires in COVID-19. TCRdb's copy holds only in-frame clones and misses some; the assay was immunoSEQ multiplex PCR. The sample yields tens of thousands of clones, 65% to 85% seen once. What was sequenced was peripheral blood. Receptors originate from a man between 70 and 80 years old with COVID-19, enrolled during active disease. The CDR3 runs from the conserved cysteine through the conserved F or W. The order of the fields is V gene, clone size, D gene, J gene, CDR3 DNA, CDR3 protein. The D gene is left open where the match is weak. Clone size is not always given. Where it is, it says once, few, many or a class for expanded clones.

TRBV28	NA	NA	TRBJ2-1	TGTGCCACCAGAAGACCAGGACCGGGAGTTAACAATGAGCAGTTCTTC	CATRRPGPGVNNEQFF
TRBV5-4	once	NA	TRBJ1-2	TGTGCCAGCAGCTTGGAGCTTAACTATGGCTACACCTTC	CASSLELNYGYTF
TRBV10-3	NA	NA	TRBJ1-2	TGTGCCATCAGTCCTTCCCCAGGGAGGGCTAACTATGGCTACACCTTC	CAISPSPGRANYGYTF
TRBV5-1	NA	NA	TRBJ2-1	TGCGCCAGCAGCTTGGGGGATACAGGGTACAATGAGCAGTTCTTC	CASSLGDTGYNEQFF
TRBV7-2	NA	NA	TRBJ1-2	TGTGCCAGTCGCAGTCTGCACTATGGCTACACCTTC	CASRSLHYGYTF
TRBV10-3	NA	TRBD2	TRBJ2-3	TGTGCCATCAGAGCGGGAGTAGGCACAGATACGCAGTATTTT	CAIRAGVGTDTQYF
TRBV27	NA	NA	TRBJ2-2	TGTGCCAGCAGAGGAGGACAGAGCCGTACCGGGGAGCTGTTTTTT	CASRGGQSRTGELFF
TRBV7-2	NA	NA	TRBJ2-3	TGTGCCAGCAGCTCCACAACAGGGCGCGATACGCAGTATTTT	CASSSTTGRDTQYF
TRBV19	NA	NA	TRBJ1-2	TGTGCCAGTAGTAATCCAGGATATGGCTACACCTTC	CASSNPGYGYTF
TRBV4-3	NA	NA	TRBJ2-7	TGCGCCAGCAGCCAAGATCACATTTCCTACGAGCAGTACTTC	CASSQDHISYEQYF
TRBV6-2/TRBV6-3	once	NA	TRBJ1-1	TGTGCCAGCAGTGTTCAGATGAACACTGAAGCTTTCTTT	CASSVQMNTEAFF
TRBV7-9	NA	TRBD2	TRBJ2-2	TGTGCCAGCAGCCATGGTCTAGCGGGCAAGAACACCGGGGAGCTGTTTTTT	CASSHGLAGKNTGELFF
TRBV9	NA	TRBD1	TRBJ1-2	TGTGCCAGCAGCCTTGGACAGGGGGCCGGCTACACCTTC	CASSLGQGAGYTF
TRBV25-1	NA	TRBD1	TRBJ2-6	TGTGCCAGCAGCCCCCCGGGACAGGGGGTCTCTGGGGCCAACGTCCTGACTTTC	CASSPPGQGVSGANVLTF
TRBV28	NA	TRBD1	TRBJ1-2	TGTGCCAGCAGCCCCGGGACAGGGGTTTATGGCTACACCTTC	CASSPGTGVYGYTF
TRBV28	once	NA	TRBJ1-2	TGTGCCAGCAGTTTCGGGGGGCTGGAAGGCTACACCTTC	CASSFGGLEGYTF
TRBV24-1	NA	TRBD2	TRBJ2-1	TGTGCCACCAGTGATTTCACTAGCGGGAGAGACAATGAGCAGTTCTTC	CATSDFTSGRDNEQFF
TRBV5-1	once	NA	TRBJ2-7	TGCGCCAGCAGCAGAGAGGGAGATCCCTACGAGCAGTACTTC	CASSREGDPYEQYF
TRBV29-1	NA	TRBD1	TRBJ1-1	TGCAGCGGACTCCTGGACAGGGGGACTGAAGCTTTCTTT	CSGLLDRGTEAFF
TRBV9	once	TRBD2	TRBJ2-3	TGTGCCAGCAGCATACTGGGACTAGCGGGCACAGATACGCAGTATTTT	CASSILGLAGTDTQYF
TRBV27	NA	NA	TRBJ1-4	TGTGCCAGCAGTTCCCAGACAGCAACTAATGAAAAACTGTTTTTT	CASSSQTATNEKLFF
TRBV10-3	NA	NA	TRBJ2-7	TGTGCCATCAGTGAGCAGGCAGGGTCCTACGAGCAGTACTTC	CAISEQAGSYEQYF
TRBV9	NA	NA	TRBJ1-4	TGTGCCAGCAGCGCCCTTGGCGGGGAAGTCGAAAAACTGTTTTTT	CASSALGGEVEKLFF
TRBV7-2	NA	TRBD2	TRBJ2-1	TGTGCCAGCCGGGAGGGACTAACATTCAATGAGCAGTTCTTC	CASREGLTFNEQFF
TRBV11-3	NA	NA	TRBJ2-2	TGTGCCAGCAGCCCCCGGGCAGGGGGGTCCGGGGAGCTGTTTTTT	CASSPRAGGSGELFF
TRBV27	NA	TRBD1	TRBJ2-4	TGTGCCAGCAGTTCTCCGACAGGGGCGGCAAACATTCAGTACTTC	CASSSPTGAANIQYF
TRBV9	NA	TRBD2	TRBJ2-3	TGTGCCAGCAGCGTAGGTGGGAGGGGATCAGATACGCAGTATTTT	CASSVGGRGSDTQYF
TRBV6-5	NA	NA	TRBJ2-7	TGTGCCAGCAGGTCACACTACGAGCAGTACTTC	CASRSHYEQYF
TRBV6-2/TRBV6-3	NA	NA	TRBJ1-5	TGTGCCAGCAGTTACTCGACAGCTAGCAATCAGCCCCAGCATTTT	CASSYSTASNQPQHF
TRBV7-8	NA	TRBD1	TRBJ2-7	TGTGCCAGCAGCTTATTTAGGACCGGGACAGGGGGATTATACGAGCAGTACTTC	CASSLFRTGTGGLYEQYF
TRBV6-2/TRBV6-3	once	NA	TRBJ2-1	TGTGCCAGCAGTTACCCCGCGGCGGGGTTCTACAATGAGCAGTTCTTC	CASSYPAAGFYNEQFF
TRBV28	medium-sized	NA	TRBJ1-5	TGTGCCAGCAGTTTAGTTGAGGCCACCAATCAGCCCCAGCATTTT	CASSLVEATNQPQHF
TRBV4-2	few	NA	TRBJ1-2	TGTGCCAGCAGCCAAGTCGGCGGAGCTAACTATGGCTACACCTTC	CASSQVGGANYGYTF
TRBV30	NA	NA	TRBJ2-5	TGTGCCTGGAGTGTAACGGGGAATATGGAGACCCAGTACTTC	CAWSVTGNMETQYF
TRBV5-1	once	TRBD1	TRBJ1-2	TGCGCCAGCAGGCATCCGGGACAGGAGCCGGGGGGCTACACCTTC	CASRHPGQEPGGYTF
TRBV7-9	NA	NA	TRBJ1-5	TGTGCCAGCAGCTTAGGATTTCAGGCCGAAGATCAGCCCCAGCATTTT	CASSLGFQAEDQPQHF
TRBV5-1	NA	TRBD1	TRBJ1-4	TGCGCCAGCAGCCCAGACCGGGACAGGGGGCCAGCGGGAGAAAAACTGTTTTTT	CASSPDRDRGPAGEKLFF
TRBV11-2	few	TRBD2	TRBJ2-1	TGTGCCAGCAGCTCTCTAAAAGCGGGATCCGGCTACAATGAGCAGTTCTTC	CASSSLKAGSGYNEQFF
TRBV3-1/TRBV3-2	NA	TRBD2	TRBJ2-3	TGTGCCAGCAGCCAGGGGACTAGCTCCACGCAGTATTTT	CASSQGTSSTQYF
TRBV9	NA	NA	TRBJ2-3	TGTGCCAGCAGCGTAGGAGATTCCCATACGCAGTATTTT	CASSVGDSHTQYF
TRBV28	NA	NA	TRBJ2-1	TGTGCCAGCAGTTCGAGAAGGACTATCTCCTACAATGAGCAGTTCTTC	CASSSRRTISYNEQFF
TRBV29-1	NA	NA	TRBJ2-3	TGCAGCGTTGAATTCGCGAAGAGCACAGATACGCAGTATTTT	CSVEFAKSTDTQYF
TRBV7-7	NA	TRBD1	TRBJ2-1	TGTGCTAGCAGTCTGGACAGGGCCAGGCACAATGAGCAGTTCTTC	CASSLDRARHNEQFF
TRBV6-5	NA	TRBD2	TRBJ2-7	TGTGCCAGCAGTTACACCCGGGAGGGTTACGAGCAGTACTTC	CASSYTREGYEQYF
TRBV11-2	few	NA	TRBJ2-2	TGTGCCAGCAGCCCTACGGGGAGGAGGGCCGGGGAGCTGTTTTTT	CASSPTGRRAGELFF
TRBV9	NA	NA	TRBJ2-2	TGTGCCAGCAGCTACAGGGTAGGCGGGGAGCTGTTTTTT	CASSYRVGGELFF
TRBV4-3	NA	NA	TRBJ1-4	TGCGCCAGCAGCCAAGGGACTTCTAAGGACGAAAAACTGTTTTTT	CASSQGTSKDEKLFF
TRBV3-1/TRBV3-2	NA	TRBD2	TRBJ2-1	TGTGCCAGCAGCCTTAGCGGGAGCTACAATGAGCAGTTCTTC	CASSLSGSYNEQFF
TRBV19	NA	NA	TRBJ2-5	TGTGCCAGTACTGGCGGGGCGTCGGGAGAGACCCAGTACTTC	CASTGGASGETQYF
TRBV28	NA	TRBD2	TRBJ2-1	TGTGCCAGCAGTTCCAATCCTCTAGCGGACTCCTACAATGAGCAGTTCTTC	CASSSNPLADSYNEQFF
TRBV30	NA	TRBD2	TRBJ2-7	TGTGCCTGGAGAATAGAGCGGGGGGTCTACTCCTACGAGCAGTACTTC	CAWRIERGVYSYEQYF
TRBV6-6	NA	NA	TRBJ2-3	TGTGCCAGCAGTCTCAGTCTCCGACTTAAACGTAGCACAGATACGCAGTATTTT	CASSLSLRLKRSTDTQYF
TRBV6-6	NA	TRBD1	TRBJ2-7	TGTGCCAGCAGTTTACCGGGACAGAGTTACGAGCAGTACTTC	CASSLPGQSYEQYF
TRBV3-1/TRBV3-2	NA	NA	TRBJ1-5	TGTGCCAGCAGCCAAGACGGCGGGGGCGACAATCAGCCCCAGCATTTT	CASSQDGGGDNQPQHF
TRBV4-2	NA	TRBD2	TRBJ2-7	TGTGCCAGCAGCCAAGAATATGGACAGCGGGAGTCCTACGAGCAGTACTTC	CASSQEYGQRESYEQYF